A selection of T cell receptor beta chains follows, all from one sample in a study of T-cell reconstitution after alpha-beta-depleted transplantation in children. TCRdb re-called the PCR reads through MiXCR, storing one row per CDR3 protein. This sample has roughly 490,000 distinct CDR3 sequences, with 10% to 12% found just once. Sequencing used PBMCs, mostly from graft donor cells, obtained 180 days after TCRalphabeta/CD19-depleted stem cell transplant. The receptors here all came from a female patient aged 2-10 years who had a stem cell transplant for aplastic anemia, so the T cells may come from the graft donor. The CDR3 runs from the conserved cysteine through the conserved F or W. D genes are given only for firm matches.

D gene	J gene	V gene	CDR3 protein
-	TRBJ2-5	TRBV7-2	CASSLVYGHPQYF
-	TRBJ2-7	TRBV9	CASSGRVAEAYEQYF
-	TRBJ2-2	TRBV4-3	CASSQDGGGRVGGGELFF
-	TRBJ2-1	TRBV7-2	CASSFATGPYNEQFF
TRBD2	TRBJ2-2	TRBV2	CASLMGTSGAGELFF
-	TRBJ1-5	TRBV7-9	CASSLAAGFGNQPQHF
TRBD1	TRBJ2-7	TRBV6-5	CASSYRSPDRNEQYF
-	TRBJ1-5	TRBV6-2/TRBV6-3	CASSYGTYRDQPQHF
TRBD1	TRBJ1-1	TRBV12-3/TRBV12-4	CASSFDRGVYTEAFF
-	TRBJ1-1	TRBV6-5	CASSNNRARNTEAFF
TRBD1	TRBJ2-5	TRBV28	CASSPLGQAQETQYF
-	TRBJ1-4	TRBV12-3/TRBV12-4	CASSLRVGGEKLFF
TRBD1	TRBJ2-3	TRBV19	CASSIGTGTDTQYF
-	TRBJ1-2	TRBV29-1	CSVGFSVGGNYGYTF
TRBD1	TRBJ1-3	TRBV7-2	CASSFGQGAAGNTIYF
-	TRBJ1-1	TRBV14	CASSRGYAEAFF
-	TRBJ2-5	TRBV3-1	CASSQDGWMQETQYF
-	TRBJ2-3	TRBV4-3	CASSHKTGDTQYF
-	TRBJ1-5	TRBV29-1	CSVADGNSNQPQHF
-	TRBJ2-6	TRBV15	CATSSNWISGANVLTF
TRBD1	TRBJ2-1	TRBV7-9	CAGSLAQGANEQFF
-	TRBJ2-1	TRBV10-3	CAISVQSQNEQFF
TRBD2	TRBJ2-5	TRBV29-1	CSVEGLAGGVTQYF
TRBD1	TRBJ2-7	TRBV28	CASSRPGTGKYEQYF
TRBD2	TRBJ2-1	TRBV4-1	CASSQDRSSGSRGNEQFF
-	TRBJ2-1	TRBV4-2	CASSHQDGSSYNEQFF
TRBD2	TRBJ2-7	TRBV7-9	CASSPAGGAGEQYF
TRBD2	TRBJ2-7	TRBV29-1	CSVAGLPSGSYEQYF
-	TRBJ2-3	TRBV9	CASSLPRDTQYF
-	TRBJ2-3	TRBV7-6	CASSHKTQYGTDTQYF
TRBD1	TRBJ2-5	TRBV6-2/TRBV6-3	CASSYGTGVRETQYF
-	TRBJ2-7	TRBV5-5	CASTPDKGPYEQYF
-	TRBJ2-7	TRBV5-1	CASSPGLGGYEQYF
TRBD2	TRBJ2-2	TRBV20-1	CSARDWTSGSGSNTGELFF
-	TRBJ1-5	TRBV5-6	CASSWAGALGNQPQHF
-	TRBJ1-1	TRBV20-1	CSGAANTEAFF
TRBD2	TRBJ2-1	TRBV9	CASSLTSGRASGEQFF
TRBD1	TRBJ1-5	TRBV30	CAWSVRQGQPQHF
-	TRBJ2-5	TRBV20-1	CSARGLAGETQYF
-	TRBJ2-3	TRBV20-1	CSPAASTDTQYF
TRBD1	TRBJ2-1	TRBV4-3	CASSPRGTASYNEQFF
-	TRBJ2-2	TRBV7-3	CASSGSNTGELFF
-	TRBJ2-1	TRBV6-5	CASSYLALPGEQFF